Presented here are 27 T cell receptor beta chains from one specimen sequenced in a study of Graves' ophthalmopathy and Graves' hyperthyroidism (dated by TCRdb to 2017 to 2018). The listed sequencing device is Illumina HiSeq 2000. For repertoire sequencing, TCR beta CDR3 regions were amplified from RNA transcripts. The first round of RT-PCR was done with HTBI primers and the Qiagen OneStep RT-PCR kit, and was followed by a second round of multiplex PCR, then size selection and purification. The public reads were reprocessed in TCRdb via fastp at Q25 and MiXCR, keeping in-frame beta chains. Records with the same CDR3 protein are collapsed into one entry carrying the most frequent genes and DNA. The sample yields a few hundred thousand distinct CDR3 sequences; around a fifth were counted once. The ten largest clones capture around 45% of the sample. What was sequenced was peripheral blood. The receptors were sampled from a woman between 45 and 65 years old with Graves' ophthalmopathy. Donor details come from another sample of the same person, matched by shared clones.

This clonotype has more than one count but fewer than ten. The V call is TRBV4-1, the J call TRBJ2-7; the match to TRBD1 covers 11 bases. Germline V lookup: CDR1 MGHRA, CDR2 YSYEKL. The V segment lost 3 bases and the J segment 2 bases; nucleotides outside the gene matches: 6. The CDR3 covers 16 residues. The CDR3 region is CASSHLPGQGAYEQYF. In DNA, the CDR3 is TGCGCCAGCAGCCACCTGCCGGGACAGGGGGCCTACGAGCAGTACTTC.

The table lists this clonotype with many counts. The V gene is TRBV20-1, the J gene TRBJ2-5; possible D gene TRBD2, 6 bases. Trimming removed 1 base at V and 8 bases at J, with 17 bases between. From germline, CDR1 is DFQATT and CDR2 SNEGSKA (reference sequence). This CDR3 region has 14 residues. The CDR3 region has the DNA TGCAGTGCTAGAGGTTCGGGAGCAAGAGATACCCAGTACTTC. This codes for CSARGSGARDTQYF.

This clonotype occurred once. In DNA form, the CDR3 reads TGTGCCACCAGTGCTATCCCCGGACTAGCTCAAAACACCGGGGAGCTGTTTTTT. As protein: CATSAIPGLAQNTGELFF. J is TRBJ2-2 and V is TRBV24-1, with 8 bases aligning to TRBD2. V lost 5 bases to trimming and J lost 2 bases; unmatched junction nucleotides: 12. The CDR3 covers 18 residues. From germline, CDR1 is KGHDR and CDR2 SFDVKD.

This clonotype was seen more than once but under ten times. The CDR3 DNA reads TGTGCCACCAGCCCCCGGGGTAGCGGGAGTTCAGGCACCGGGGAGCTGTTTTTT. Encoded protein: CATSPRGSGSSGTGELFF. The V call is TRBV15, the J call TRBJ2-2; TRBD2 aligns across 9 bases. This CDR3 is 18 amino acids long. V trimming: 5 bases; J trimming: 4 bases; junction bases outside the gene matches: 14. Per germline, CDR1 LNHNV and CDR2 YYDKDF (reference sequence).

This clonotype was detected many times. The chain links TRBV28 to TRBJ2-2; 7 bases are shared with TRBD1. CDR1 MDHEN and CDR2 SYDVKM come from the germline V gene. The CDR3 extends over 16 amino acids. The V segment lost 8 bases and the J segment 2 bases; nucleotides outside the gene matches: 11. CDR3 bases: TGTGCCAGCGAGTTCAGGACAGGCCTCAACACCGGGGAGCTGTTTTTT. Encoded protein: CASEFRTGLNTGELFF.

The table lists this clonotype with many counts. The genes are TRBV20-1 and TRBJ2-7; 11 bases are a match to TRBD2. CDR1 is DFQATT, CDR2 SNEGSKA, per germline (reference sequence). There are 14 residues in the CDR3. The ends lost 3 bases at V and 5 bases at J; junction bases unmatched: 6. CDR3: CSASSGRAIDEQYF. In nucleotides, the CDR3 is TGCAGTGCTAGTAGCGGGAGGGCCATTGACGAGCAGTACTTC.

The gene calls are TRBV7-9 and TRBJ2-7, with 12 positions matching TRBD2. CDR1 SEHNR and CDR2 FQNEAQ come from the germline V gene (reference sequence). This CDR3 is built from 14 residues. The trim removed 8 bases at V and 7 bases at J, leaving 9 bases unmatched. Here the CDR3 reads CASRPASGRVEQYF. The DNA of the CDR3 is TGTGCCAGCCGGCCGGCTAGCGGGAGGGTAGAGCAGTACTTC. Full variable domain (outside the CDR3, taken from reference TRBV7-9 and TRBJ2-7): DTGVSQNPRHKITKRGQNVTFRCDPISEHNRLYWYRQTLGQGPEFLTYFQNEAQLEKSRLLSDRFSAERPKGSFSTLEIQRTEQGDSAMYLCASRPASGRVEQYFGPGTRLTVT.

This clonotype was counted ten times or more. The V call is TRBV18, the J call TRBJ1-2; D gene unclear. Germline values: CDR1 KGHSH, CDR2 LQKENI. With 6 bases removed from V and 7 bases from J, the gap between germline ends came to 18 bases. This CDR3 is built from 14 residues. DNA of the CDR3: TGTGCCAGCTCGCAGACGGGAGGAGACGCTGGCTACACCTTC. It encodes CASSQTGGDAGYTF.

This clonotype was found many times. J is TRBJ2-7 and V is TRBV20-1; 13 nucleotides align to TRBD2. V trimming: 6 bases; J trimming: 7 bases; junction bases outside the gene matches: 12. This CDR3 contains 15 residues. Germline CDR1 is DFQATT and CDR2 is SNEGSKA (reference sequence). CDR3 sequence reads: CSAPTSGRIALEQYF. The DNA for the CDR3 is TGCAGTGCCCCGACTAGCGGGAGGATTGCGTTGGAGCAGTACTTC.

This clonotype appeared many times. This CDR3 is CSARGKAGVVDEQYF. As DNA, the CDR3 is TGCAGTGCTAGAGGGAAGGCGGGAGTAGTCGACGAGCAGTACTTC. V gene TRBV20-1 combines with J gene TRBJ2-7; 7 bases match TRBD2. This CDR3 is 15 amino acids long. The ends lost 1 base at V and 5 bases at J; junction bases unmatched: 11. Germline lookup yields CDR1 DFQATT and CDR2 SNEGSKA (reference sequence).

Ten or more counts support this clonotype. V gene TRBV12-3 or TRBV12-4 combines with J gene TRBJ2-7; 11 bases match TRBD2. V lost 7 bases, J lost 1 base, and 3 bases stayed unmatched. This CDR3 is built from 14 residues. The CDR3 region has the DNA TGTGCCAGCACCAGGACTAGCGGGTCCTACGAGCAGTACTTC. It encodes CASTRTSGSYEQYF.

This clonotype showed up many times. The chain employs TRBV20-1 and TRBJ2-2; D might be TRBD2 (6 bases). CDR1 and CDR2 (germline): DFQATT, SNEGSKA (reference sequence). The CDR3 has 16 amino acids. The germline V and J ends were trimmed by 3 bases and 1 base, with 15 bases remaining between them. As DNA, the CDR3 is TGCAGTGCTAGGAGCCCCTTAGCGGAGAACACCGGGGAGCTGTTTTTT. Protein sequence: CSARSPLAENTGELFF.

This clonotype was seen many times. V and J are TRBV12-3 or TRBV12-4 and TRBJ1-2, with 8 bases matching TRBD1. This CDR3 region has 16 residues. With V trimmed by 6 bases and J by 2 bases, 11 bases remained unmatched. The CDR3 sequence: CASSPGQGSWNYGYTF. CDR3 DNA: TGTGCCAGCAGCCCAGGACAGGGATCGTGGAACTATGGCTACACCTTC.

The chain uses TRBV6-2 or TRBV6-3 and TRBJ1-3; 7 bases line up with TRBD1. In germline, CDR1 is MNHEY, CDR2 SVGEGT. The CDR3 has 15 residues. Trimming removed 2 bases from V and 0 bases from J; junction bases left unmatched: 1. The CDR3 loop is CASSYGTASGNTIYF. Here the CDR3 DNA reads TGTGCCAGCAGTTACGGGACAGCCTCTGGAAACACCATATATTTT.

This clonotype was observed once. The CDR3 region is CASSPHQDRVREQYF. CDR3 bases: TGTGCCAGCAGCCCGCACCAGGACAGGGTGAGGGAGCAGTACTTC. The V call is TRBV7-2, the J call TRBJ2-7; 8 nucleotides match TRBD1. Germline V gene sequence: CDR1 SGHTA, CDR2 FQGNSA. The CDR3 extends over 15 amino acids. The ends lost 5 bases at V and 7 bases at J; junction bases unmatched: 13. Drawing the rest from reference TRBV7-2 and TRBJ2-7, the complete variable domain is GAGVSQSPSNKVTEKGKDVELRCDPISGHTALYWYRQSLGQGLEFLIYFQGNSAPDKSGLPSDRFSAERTGGSVSTLTIQRTQQEDSAVYLCASSPHQDRVREQYFGPGTRLTVT.

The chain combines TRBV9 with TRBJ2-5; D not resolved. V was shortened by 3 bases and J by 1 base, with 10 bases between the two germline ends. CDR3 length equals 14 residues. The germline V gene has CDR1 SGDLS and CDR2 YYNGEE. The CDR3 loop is CASSGGAGQETQYF. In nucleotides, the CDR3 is TGTGCCAGCAGCGGCGGCGCAGGCCAAGAGACCCAGTACTTC.

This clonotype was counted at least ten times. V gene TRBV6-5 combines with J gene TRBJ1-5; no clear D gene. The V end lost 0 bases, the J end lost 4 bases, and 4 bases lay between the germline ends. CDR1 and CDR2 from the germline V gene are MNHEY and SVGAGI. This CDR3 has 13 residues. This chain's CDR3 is CASSYSENQPQHF. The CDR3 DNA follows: TGTGCCAGCAGTTACTCCGAGAATCAGCCCCAGCATTTT.

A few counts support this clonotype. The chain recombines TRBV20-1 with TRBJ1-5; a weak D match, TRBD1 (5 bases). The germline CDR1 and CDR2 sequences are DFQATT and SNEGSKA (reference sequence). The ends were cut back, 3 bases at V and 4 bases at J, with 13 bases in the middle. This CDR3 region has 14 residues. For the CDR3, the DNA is TGCAGTGCTAGCGTGGACAATAGAAATCAGCCCCAGCATTTT. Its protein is CSASVDNRNQPQHF.

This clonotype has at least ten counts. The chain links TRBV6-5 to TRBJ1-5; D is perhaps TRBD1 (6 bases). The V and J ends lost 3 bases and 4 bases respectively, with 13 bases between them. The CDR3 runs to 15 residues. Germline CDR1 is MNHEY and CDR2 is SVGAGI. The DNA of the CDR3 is TGTGCCAGCAGTTATTGGGGGGGGACAAATCAGCCCCAGCATTTT. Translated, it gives CASSYWGGTNQPQHF.

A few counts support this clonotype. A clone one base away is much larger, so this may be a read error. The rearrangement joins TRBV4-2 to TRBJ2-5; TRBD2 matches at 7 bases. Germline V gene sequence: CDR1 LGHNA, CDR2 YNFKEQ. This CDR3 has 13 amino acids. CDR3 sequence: CVSQEGEGETQYF. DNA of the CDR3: TGTGTCAGCCAGGAAGGGGAGGGAGAGACCCAGTACTTC.

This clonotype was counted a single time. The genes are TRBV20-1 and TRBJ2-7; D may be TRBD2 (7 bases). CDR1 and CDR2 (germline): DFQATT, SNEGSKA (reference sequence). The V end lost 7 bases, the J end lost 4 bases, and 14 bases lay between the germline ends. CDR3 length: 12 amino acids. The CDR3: CSGLGGAYEQYF. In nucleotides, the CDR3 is TGCAGTGGGCTTGGGGGGGCATACGAGCAGTACTTC.

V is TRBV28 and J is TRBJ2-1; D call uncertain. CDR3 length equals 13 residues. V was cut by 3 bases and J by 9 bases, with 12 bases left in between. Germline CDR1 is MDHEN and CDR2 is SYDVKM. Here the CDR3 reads CASSFVRSGEQFF. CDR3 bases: TGTGCCAGCAGTTTTGTTAGGTCGGGTGAGCAGTTCTTC.

The CDR3 DNA follows: TGTGCCAGCAGCTCGATAGCTAGCGGGACGAACACCGGGGAGCTGTTTTTT. Its translation is CASSSIASGTNTGELFF. The chain employs TRBV5-4 and TRBJ2-2, with TRBD2 matching over 9 bases. V lost 3 bases to trimming and J lost 0 bases; unmatched junction nucleotides: 6. This CDR3 contains 17 residues. CDR1 and CDR2 (germline): SGHNT, YYREEE (reference sequence).

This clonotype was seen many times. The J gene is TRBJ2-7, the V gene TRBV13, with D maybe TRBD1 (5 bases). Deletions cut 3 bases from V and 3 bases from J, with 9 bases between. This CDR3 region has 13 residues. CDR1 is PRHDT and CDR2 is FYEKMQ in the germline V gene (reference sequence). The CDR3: CASSFGAYYEQYF. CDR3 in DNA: TGTGCCAGCAGCTTTGGGGCTTACTACGAGCAGTACTTC.

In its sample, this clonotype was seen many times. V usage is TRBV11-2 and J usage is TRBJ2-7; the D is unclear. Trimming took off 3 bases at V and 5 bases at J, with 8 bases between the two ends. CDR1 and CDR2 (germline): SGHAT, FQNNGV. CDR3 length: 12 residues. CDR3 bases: TGTGCCAGCAGCTTTTGGCCCGACGAGCAGTACTTC. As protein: CASSFWPDEQYF.

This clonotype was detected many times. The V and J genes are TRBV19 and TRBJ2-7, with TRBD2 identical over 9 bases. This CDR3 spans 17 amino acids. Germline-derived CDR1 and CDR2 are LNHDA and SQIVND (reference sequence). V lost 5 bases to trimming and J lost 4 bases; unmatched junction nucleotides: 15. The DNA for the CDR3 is TGTGCCAGTAGTGCCCGACTAGCGGAGAGAGGTCTATACGAGCAGTACTTC. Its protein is CASSARLAERGLYEQYF.

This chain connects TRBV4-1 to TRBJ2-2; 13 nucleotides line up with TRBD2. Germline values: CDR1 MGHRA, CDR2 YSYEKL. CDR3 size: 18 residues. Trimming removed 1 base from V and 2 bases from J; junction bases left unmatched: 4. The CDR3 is CASSQGTSGSVNTGELFF. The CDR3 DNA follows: TGCGCCAGCAGCCAAGGGACTAGCGGGAGTGTAAACACCGGGGAGCTGTTTTTT.